These 27 T cell receptor beta chains came from one sample sequenced in a study of blood T cell repertoires in COVID-19. Clones were read by immunoSEQ multiplex PCR, and TCRdb kept only the in-frame ones, dropping some. In the table there are some 290,000 clones, around 92% of which are singletons. Material for sequencing was PBMCs or T cells enriched from blood (not recorded which). All receptors derive from a woman in her thirties who had recovered from COVID-19.

This clone was seen just once. This sequence joins TRBV21-1 and TRBJ2-7; no DNA check was done on the table's D call, TRBD2. TRBV21-1 is a known pseudogene. The CDR3 has 12 amino acids. The CDR3 bases are TGTGCCAGCAGCAAATTCCCGGGCGAGCAGTACTTC. This translates into CASSKFPGEQYF.

The chain combines TRBV25-1 with TRBJ2-7; TRBD2 matches at 7 bases. The CDR3 covers 13 residues. V was pared by 6 bases and J by 2 bases, with 4 bases of the junction left unmatched. Germline CDR1 and CDR2: MGHDK and SYGVNS. In DNA form, the CDR3 reads TGTGCCAGCAGCCTCGCGGGGGCCTACGAGCAGTACTTC. The encoded protein is CASSLAGAYEQYF.

The chain combines TRBV18 with TRBJ2-1; 7 bases align to TRBD2. The V gene's germline CDR1 is KGHSH and CDR2 LQKENI. Trimming cost V 3 bases and J 3 bases; bases outside gene matches: 5. The CDR3 runs to 15 residues. In DNA form, the CDR3 reads TGTGCCAGCTCACCGGGAGGGACCTTCTACAATGAGCAGTTCTTC. It encodes CASSPGGTFYNEQFF.

The chain combines TRBV5-4 with TRBJ2-1; D not resolved. This CDR3 has 12 residues. With 0 bases removed from V and 8 bases from J, the gap between germline ends came to 6 bases. Germline assignment: CDR1 SGHNT and CDR2 YYREEE (reference sequence). The CDR3: CASSLDGYEQFF. CDR3 sequence (DNA): TGTGCCAGCAGCTTGGATGGCTATGAGCAGTTCTTC.

This sequence joins TRBV9 and TRBJ2-3; TRBD2 is a possible D gene (5 bases). The germline gives CDR1 SGDLS, CDR2 YYNGEE. Trimming stripped 2 bases from V and 0 bases from J, with 13 bases between. CDR3 length: 16 amino acids. The CDR3 DNA is TGTGCCAGCAGCGTCGACGGGAAGTCTAGCACAGATACGCAGTATTTT. Amino acids: CASSVDGKSSTDTQYF.

The chain carries TRBV10-3 and TRBJ2-7, with 10 bases aligning to TRBD2. The junction had 8 bases not matched to a gene; V was cut back by 6 bases and J by 6 bases. The germline CDR1 and CDR2 sequences are ENHRY and SYGVKD. CDR3 length: 14 residues. In nucleotides, the CDR3 is TGTGCCATCAGGTCCTCTAGCGGGAGTTCCGAGCAGTACTTC. Translating gives CAIRSSSGSSEQYF.

The sample holds one count of this clone. V and J are TRBV3-1 (or the pseudogene TRBV3-2) and TRBJ1-3, with D possibly TRBD1 on 6 matching bases. Germline lookup yields CDR1 LGHDT and CDR2 YNNKEL (reference sequence). The CDR3 length is 14 residues. V gave up 0 bases and J gave up 4 bases, with 7 bases separating them. The CDR3 region has the DNA TGTGCCAGCAGCCAAGATGACAGGGGAAACACCATATATTTT. Its translation: CASSQDDRGNTIYF.

The gene calls are TRBV14 and TRBJ1-1; TRBD1 agrees at 9 bases. The CDR3 totals 15 residues. Germline-derived CDR1 and CDR2 are SGHDN and FVKESK. The junction had 7 bases not matched to a gene; V was cut back by 2 bases and J by 6 bases. CDR3 residues: CASSQNRGHGAEAFF. The CDR3 DNA follows: TGTGCCAGCAGCCAAAACAGGGGGCATGGGGCTGAAGCTTTCTTT.

This rearrangement joins TRBV3-1 (or the pseudogene TRBV3-2) to TRBJ2-2; TRBD1 agrees at 8 bases. The junction had 2 bases not matched to a gene; V was cut back by 4 bases and J by 4 bases. The V gene's germline CDR1 is LGHDT and CDR2 YNNKEL (reference sequence). The CDR3 covers 14 residues. The CDR3 bases are TGTGCCAGCAGCCGGGACAGGTCCACCGGGGAGCTGTTTTTT. Its protein product is CASSRDRSTGELFF.

V and J are TRBV7-6 and TRBJ2-1; D not certain. The CDR3 covers 14 residues. V was trimmed by 7 bases and J by 6 bases, leaving 16 bases between them. Looked up from germline, CDR1 is SGHVS and CDR2 is FNYEAQ. CDR3 sequence (DNA): TGTGCCAGCACCCAACAACCCTCTAGCAATGAGCAGTTCTTC. Translated: CASTQQPSSNEQFF. Full variable domain (rest looked up from reference TRBV7-6 and TRBJ2-1): GAGVSQSPRYKVTKRGQDVALRCDPISGHVSLYWYRQALGQGPEFLTYFNYEAQQDKSGLPNDRFSAERPEGSISTLTIQRTEQRDSAMYRCASTQQPSSNEQFFGPGTRLTVL.

The chain links TRBV3-1 (or the pseudogene TRBV3-2) to TRBJ2-7; the match to TRBD2 covers 7 bases. J was trimmed by 0 bases and V by 0 bases; bases with no gene match: 2. The CDR3 sequence is 15 residues long. Germline loops: CDR1 LGHDT, CDR2 YNNKEL (reference sequence). CDR3 sequence: CASSQEGGSSYEQYF. The CDR3 bases are TGTGCCAGCAGCCAAGAGGGCGGGAGCTCCTACGAGCAGTACTTC.

The chain joins TRBV19 to TRBJ2-1; 9 bases align to TRBD1. This CDR3 has 15 amino acids. V gave up 5 bases and J gave up 7 bases; unmatched junction bases: 9. CDR1 is LNHDA, CDR2 SQIVND, per germline (reference sequence). CDR3 sequence reads: CASSQLHGQGNEQFF. The DNA for the CDR3 is TGTGCCAGTAGTCAGCTTCATGGACAGGGGAATGAGCAGTTCTTC. The variable domain in full, with the rest retrieved from reference TRBV19 and TRBJ2-1, is DGGITQSPKYLFRKEGQNVTLSCEQNLNHDAMYWYRQDPGQGLRLIYYSQIVNDFQKGDIAEGYSVSREKKESFPLTVTSAQKNPTAFYLCASSQLHGQGNEQFFGPGTRLTVL.

This chain links TRBV3-1 (or the pseudogene TRBV3-2) with TRBJ1-1; TRBD1 might be the D (6 bases). There are 17 residues in the CDR3. The germline gives CDR1 LGHDT, CDR2 YNNKEL (reference sequence). Between the trimmed V and J ends, which lost 1 base and 5 bases, there was a span of 20 bases. The CDR3: CASSQGVHRVGFTEAFF. The CDR3 nucleotides are TGTGCCAGCAGCCAAGGTGTGCACAGGGTGGGATTTACTGAAGCTTTCTTT.

Concerning this clone: Its ends do not fully match the called genes, so a read error is possible. The rearrangement links TRBV12-5 to TRBJ2-7; D may be TRBD1 (5 bases). Germline values: CDR1 LGHNT, CDR2 FRNRAP. The CDR3 spans 15 residues. The DNA of the CDR3 is TGTGCTAGTGGTTTGGGACAGATTGACTCCTCCGAGCAGTACTTC. It is translated as CASGLGQIDSSEQYF.

The chain is built from TRBV4-3 and TRBJ2-1; weak D call: TRBD1 (6 bases). This CDR3 spans 14 amino acids. In germline, CDR1 is LGHNA, CDR2 YSLEER. The V end lost 2 bases, the J end lost 5 bases, and 10 bases lay between the germline ends. CDR3 in DNA: TGCGCCAGCAGCCAACTAGGACAGAACAATGAGCAGTTCTTC. This codes for CASSQLGQNNEQFF.

The chain uses TRBV19 and TRBJ1-4; D not certain. CDR1 and CDR2 (germline): LNHDA, SQIVND (reference sequence). V lost 0 bases, J lost 0 bases, and 14 bases lay in between. The CDR3 consists of 18 residues. As DNA, the CDR3 is TGTGCCAGTAGTATAGATCCACCGACAAGAGCAACTAATGAAAAACTGTTTTTT. This encodes CASSIDPPTRATNEKLFF.

This chain joins TRBV6-5 and TRBJ1-5; a weak D match, TRBD1 (5 bases). V was shortened by 0 bases and J by 2 bases, with 8 bases between the two germline ends. The CDR3 extends over 15 amino acids. Germline values: CDR1 MNHEY, CDR2 SVGAGI. The CDR3 DNA follows: TGTGCCAGCAGTTACTCGGGGGGTGGCAATCAGCCCCAGCATTTT. This translates into CASSYSGGGNQPQHF.

The chain has TRBV27 and TRBJ2-6, with 7 bases lining up with TRBD2. The ends lost 4 bases at V and 1 base at J; junction bases unmatched: 7. CDR1 is MNHEY and CDR2 is SMNVEV in the germline V gene (reference sequence). The CDR3 extends over 17 amino acids. The CDR3 is CASSSRLALSGANVLTF. DNA for the CDR3: TGTGCCAGCAGTTCCCGACTAGCCTTGTCTGGGGCCAACGTCCTGACTTTC.

V gene TRBV12-3 or TRBV12-4 combines with J gene TRBJ1-3; no clear D. The CDR3 spans 13 residues. With 1 base removed from V and 2 bases from J, the gap between germline ends came to 3 bases. The CDR3, as DNA: TGTGCCAGCAGTTTAGGAGCTGGAAACACCATATATTTT. Its protein product is CASSLGAGNTIYF.

V and J are TRBV28 and TRBJ2-5; TRBD1 might be the D (5 bases). Trimming took off 3 bases at V and 5 bases at J, with 16 bases between the two ends. The CDR3 covers 15 residues. The germline CDR1 and CDR2 sequences are MDHEN and SYDVKM. The CDR3 reads CASSFGAGRQETQYF. CDR3 coding DNA: TGTGCCAGCAGTTTTGGGGCAGGGCGTCAGGAGACCCAGTACTTC.

There are a few counts of this clone. V gene TRBV27 combines with J gene TRBJ1-1; D remains unclear. Per the germline V gene, CDR1 is MNHEY and CDR2 is SMNVEV (reference sequence). The CDR3 runs 17 residues. Trimming stripped 2 bases from V and 6 bases from J, with 22 bases between. The CDR3 DNA follows: TGTGCCAGCAGTTTAATCGGAGGTAGGATTTCGGTCTCTGAAGCTTTCTTT. This encodes CASSLIGGRISVSEAFF.

The chain uses TRBV18 and TRBJ1-1; TRBD1 matches 8 bases. J gave up 1 base and V 5 bases, and 6 bases lay outside the gene matches. This CDR3 contains 15 residues. CDR1 is KGHSH, CDR2 LQKENI, per germline. The CDR3 nucleotides read TGTGCCAGCTCAAAAAGCGGGACAGGGAACACTGAAGCTTTCTTT. Translating gives CASSKSGTGNTEAFF.

The chain employs TRBV6-5 and TRBJ2-1, with TRBD2 as a possible D gene (6 bases). Trimming left V 4 bases short and J 8 bases short, with 15 bases between. CDR1 and CDR2 (germline): MNHEY, SVGAGI. The CDR3 sequence is 14 residues long. DNA of the CDR3: TGTGCCAGCAGTTCCGGACTACATTCCTATGAGCAGTTCTTC. This gives the protein CASSSGLHSYEQFF.

This clone was recorded once. V is TRBV19 and J is TRBJ2-1, with 7 bases lining up with TRBD1. Trimming at V came to 8 bases and at J to 2 bases, leaving 15 bases not matched to a gene. The CDR3 consists of 17 residues. Germline V lookup: CDR1 LNHDA, CDR2 SQIVND (reference sequence). CDR3 nucleotide sequence: TGTGCCAGTGGGACAAAACAGGGGCCGTTTACCTACAATGAGCAGTTCTTC. Protein product: CASGTKQGPFTYNEQFF.

This chain joins TRBV6-2 or TRBV6-3 and TRBJ2-1; TRBD2 is a possible D gene (5 bases). Germline V gene lookup returns CDR1 MNHEY and CDR2 SVGEGT. This CDR3 spans 13 amino acids. V was shortened by 6 bases and J by 5 bases, with 11 bases between the two germline ends. CDR3 sequence reads: CASSATSHNEQFF. The CDR3, as DNA: TGTGCCAGCAGCGCCACTAGTCACAATGAGCAGTTCTTC.

The J gene is TRBJ1-2, the V gene TRBV6-1; D remains ambiguous. Between the trimmed V and J ends, which lost 0 bases and 6 bases, there was a span of 8 bases. Germline values: CDR1 MNHNS, CDR2 SASEGT. The CDR3 is 13 amino acids. The CDR3 DNA follows: TGTGCCAGCAGTGAAGCCGGAGACGATGGCTACACCTTC. Encoded protein: CASSEAGDDGYTF.

This chain uses TRBV4-2 with TRBJ2-3, with 11 bases identical to TRBD2. The V gene end was trimmed by 5 bases and the J gene end by 1 base; junction bases not matched to a gene: 5. The CDR3 consists of 16 residues. Germline V gene data show CDR1 as LGHNA and CDR2 as YNFKEQ. Here the CDR3 DNA reads TGTGCCAGCAGCAAGGGACTAGCGGTCGGCACAGATACGCAGTATTTT. This translates into CASSKGLAVGTDTQYF.